The 22 T cell receptor beta chains listed next were all sequenced from one sample in a study of brain T cells in children with intractable seizures. Using immunoSEQ multiplex PCR, the repertoire was profiled, and TCRdb retains in-frame clones only, with some absent. The data hold under 400,000 clones, with 93% observed a single time. Time point noted: blood from clinic visit 5 months post-surgery; TSC patient then seizure free. The sequencing used peripheral blood, collected approximately 5 months after surgery. These receptors all stem from a boy under two years old with tuberous sclerosis and intractable seizures.

The rearrangement links TRBV13 to TRBJ1-1; 7 nucleotides match TRBD1. V dropped 5 bases and J dropped 5; count of bases not matched to a gene: 8. Germline CDR1 and CDR2: PRHDT and FYEKMQ (reference sequence). This CDR3 is 14 amino acids long. CDR3 nucleotide sequence: TGTGCCAGCAGCCACGGGACAGTTGGAACTGAAGCTTTCTTT. This sequence encodes CASSHGTVGTEAFF. Complete variable domain (other parts from reference TRBV13 and TRBJ1-1): AAGVIQSPRHLIKEKRETATLKCYPIPRHDTVYWYQQGPGQDPQFLISFYEKMQSDKGSIPDRFSAQQFSDYHSELNMSSLELGDSALYFCASSHGTVGTEAFFGQGTRLTVV.

The chain has TRBV6-5 and TRBJ2-7, with D maybe TRBD1 (5 bases). V dropped 6 bases and J dropped 3 bases, with 9 bases sitting between them. This CDR3 comprises 12 residues. The germline V gene encodes CDR1 MNHEY and CDR2 SVGAGI. CDR3 DNA sequence: TGTGCCAGCAGCGCTGACAGCTACGAGCAGTACTTC. Translation gives CASSADSYEQYF.

J is TRBJ2-7 and V is TRBV5-8; 11 bases match TRBD2. Germline V lookup: CDR1 SGHTS, CDR2 YDEGEE. The junction had 6 bases not matched to a gene; V was cut back by 1 base and J by 6 bases. The CDR3 is 15 residues long. CDR3: CASSLRLAGGAEQYF. As DNA, the CDR3 is TGTGCCAGCAGCTTGAGGTTAGCGGGAGGGGCCGAGCAGTACTTC.

The CDR3 DNA reads TGTGCCAGTAGTTCCCATAGCGGGATATACAATGAGCAGTTCTTC. Translated: CASSSHSGIYNEQFF. The rearrangement joins TRBV19 to TRBJ2-1; TRBD2 matches at 8 bases. Germline lookup yields CDR1 LNHDA and CDR2 SQIVND (reference sequence). V gave up 5 bases and J gave up 4 bases; unmatched junction bases: 7. The CDR3 sequence is 15 residues long.

The chain carries TRBV5-6 and TRBJ1-6; D remains unclear. Germline CDR1 is SGHDT and CDR2 is YYEEEE. The CDR3 totals 13 residues. V was clipped by 4 bases and J by 10 bases, with 12 bases between them. CDR3 DNA sequence: TGTGCCAGCAGCAGATCGGACCTATCACCCCTCCACTTT. Its translation: CASSRSDLSPLHF. The entire variable domain, with the rest obtained from reference TRBV5-6 and TRBJ1-6, is as follows: DAGVTQSPTHLIKTRGQQVTLRCSPKSGHDTVSWYQQALGQGPQFIFQYYEEEERQRGNFPDRFSGHQFPNYSSELNVNALLLGDSALYLCASSRSDLSPLHFGNGTRLTVT.

The V gene is TRBV14, the J gene TRBJ1-1; D remains unclear. Germline CDR1 and CDR2: SGHDN and FVKESK. V was cut by 6 bases and J by 8 bases, with 16 bases left in between. CDR3 size: 13 residues. The CDR3 loop reads CASSLTEGLEAFF. The CDR3 coding sequence is TGTGCCAGCAGTCTAACGGAGGGCCTCGAAGCTTTCTTT.

The chain has TRBV6-6 and TRBJ1-2, with D uncertain. Trimming pared 0 bases from V and 3 bases from J, leaving 8 bases between. Germline values: CDR1 MNHNY, CDR2 SVGAGI (reference sequence). This CDR3 region has 14 residues. CDR3: CASSYSGSDYGYTF. CDR3 nucleotides: TGTGCCAGCAGTTACTCGGGGAGTGACTATGGCTACACCTTC.

The DNA for the CDR3 is TGCGCCAGCAGCTTAGGGCAGACCTCCTACGAGCAGTACTTC. Protein: CASSLGQTSYEQYF. J is TRBJ2-7 and V is TRBV5-1, with D uncertain. Germline V gene lookup returns CDR1 SGHRS and CDR2 YFSETQ. Trimming removed 2 bases at V and 0 bases at J, with 9 bases between. This CDR3 spans 14 amino acids.

The J gene is TRBJ1-1, the V gene TRBV7-3, with D perhaps matching TRBD1 (5 bases). Between the trimmed V and J ends, which lost 6 bases and 1 base, there was a span of 15 bases. The CDR3 is 15 amino acids. Germline CDR1 reads SGHTA; CDR2 reads FQGTGA. The CDR3 region is CASSYINTGNTEAFF. The CDR3 DNA reads TGTGCCAGCAGTTATATTAATACAGGGAACACTGAAGCTTTCTTT.

This chain links TRBV12-3 or TRBV12-4 with TRBJ1-2; D may be TRBD1 (5 bases). V lost 3 bases, J lost 6 bases, and 11 bases lay in between. The CDR3 is made up of 13 amino acids. In DNA form, the CDR3 reads TGTGCCAGCAGTTTGTCAGGGAGGCATGGCTACACCTTC. Its translation is CASSLSGRHGYTF.

The V gene is TRBV9, the J gene TRBJ2-5; 7 positions match TRBD1. Trimming took 4 bases from V and 2 from J; bases not matched to a gene: 5. Germline values: CDR1 SGDLS, CDR2 YYNGEE. This CDR3 contains 14 residues. CDR3 coding DNA: TGTGCCAGCAGCCCCTTGGGACAGCAAGAGACCCAGTACTTC. Its protein product is CASSPLGQQETQYF.

This chain connects TRBV5-8 to TRBJ2-7; TRBD2 matches at 11 bases. This CDR3 is built from 16 residues. Germline trimming cut 4 bases from V and 7 bases from J; bases unmatched to any gene: 13. In germline, CDR1 is SGHTS, CDR2 YDEGEE. The CDR3 coding sequence is TGTGCCAGCAGCGCGCGGATTACTAGCGGGAGTGGAGAGCAGTACTTC. This encodes CASSARITSGSGEQYF.

In the case of this clone: Other DNA sequences in the sample encode the same CDR3. The rearrangement links TRBV27 to TRBJ1-5; possible D gene TRBD1, 5 bases. Trimming took off 2 bases at V and 4 bases at J, with 9 bases between the two ends. CDR3 length: 14 residues. Germline V gene sequence: CDR1 MNHEY, CDR2 SMNVEV (reference sequence). The CDR3 DNA is TGTGCCAGCAGTTTAACCGGGGGGAATCAGCCCCAGCATTTT. Translated, it gives CASSLTGGNQPQHF.

The genes are TRBV11-3 and TRBJ1-1, with D unresolved. CDR1 SGHNT and CDR2 YENEEA come from the germline V gene. V was clipped by 5 bases and J by 1 base, with 8 bases between them. This CDR3 comprises 13 residues. The CDR3 bases are TGTGCCAGCAGCCCGGCAGGGAACACTGAAGCTTTCTTT. Its translation: CASSPAGNTEAFF.

The CDR3 DNA is TGTGCCAGCAGTGTTCCCGGGACAGGGGGAGACGAGCAGTACTTC. This encodes CASSVPGTGGDEQYF. The chain combines TRBV25-1 with TRBJ2-7, with 11 bases aligning to TRBD1. Germline-derived CDR1 and CDR2 are MGHDK and SYGVNS. This CDR3 region has 15 residues. Trimming removed 4 bases from V and 5 bases from J; junction bases left unmatched: 7.

The chain is built from TRBV5-6 and TRBJ2-7; D call uncertain. The CDR3 length is 15 residues. V lost 2 bases, J lost 3 bases, and 15 bases lay in between. The germline CDR1 and CDR2 sequences are SGHDT and YYEEEE. CDR3 DNA sequence: TGTGCCAGCAGCTTCTACCCAAGGCCCAACTACGAGCAGTACTTC. This translates into CASSFYPRPNYEQYF.

V gene TRBV18 combines with J gene TRBJ2-1, with D possibly matching TRBD1 (7 bases). In germline, CDR1 is KGHSH, CDR2 LQKENI. The CDR3 covers 15 residues. The V end was cut by 1 base, the J end by 8 bases, with 15 bases between. CDR3 nucleotides: TGTGCCAGCTCACCACGGGACAGCGGGTTACATGAGCAGTTCTTC. Protein product: CASSPRDSGLHEQFF.

The rearrangement uses TRBV30 and TRBJ1-1, with D unresolved. The CDR3 length is 13 residues. CDR1 and CDR2 (germline): GTSNPN, SVGIG (reference sequence). Trimming cost V 0 bases and J 5 bases, with 10 bases left between them. In DNA form, the CDR3 reads TGTGCCTGGAGTGTAATAATGGGGACTGAAGCTTTCTTT. This translates into CAWSVIMGTEAFF.

This sequence joins TRBV29-1 and TRBJ2-5; D not certain. The CDR3 is made up of 14 amino acids. Germline V CDR1 and CDR2: SQVTM, ANQGSEA. V lost 0 bases and J lost 9, with 17 bases in between. DNA for the CDR3: TGCAGCGTTGAAGAAACGACTCGGGTTTTGGCCCAGTACTTC. It codes for CSVEETTRVLAQYF.

This chain joins TRBV5-1 and TRBJ2-3, with 13 bases matching TRBD2. After removal of 1 base from V and 14 bases from J, the junction contained 10 bases not matched to a gene. Germline CDR1 and CDR2: SGHRS and YFSETQ. The CDR3 has 15 residues. CDR3 coding DNA: TGCGCCAGCAGCTTGTCCACTAGCGGGAGGGCCGGGCCGTATTTT. This codes for CASSLSTSGRAGPYF.

The chain joins TRBV27 to TRBJ2-1; 12 nucleotides agree with TRBD2. Trimming cost V 4 bases and J 9 bases; bases outside gene matches: 7. Germline CDR1 reads MNHEY; CDR2 reads SMNVEV (reference sequence). CDR3 length: 15 amino acids. For the CDR3, the DNA is TGTGCCAGCAGTTCTGGAGCTAGCGGGAGGGGTGAGCAGTTCTTC. Amino acids: CASSSGASGRGEQFF.

Only one count was recorded for this clone. The rearrangement links TRBV7-3 to TRBJ2-1; no definite D call. CDR1 and CDR2 (germline): SGHTA, FQGTGA. Trimming took off 5 bases at V and 8 bases at J, with 13 bases between the two ends. The CDR3 has 13 residues. The CDR3: CASSDPPRDEQFF. The CDR3 DNA is TGTGCCAGCAGCGATCCTCCTAGGGATGAGCAGTTCTTC. Combining the CDR3 with reference TRBV7-3 and TRBJ2-1 gives the whole variable domain GAGVSQTPSNKVTEKGKYVELRCDPISGHTALYWYRQSLGQGPEFLIYFQGTGAADDSGLPNDRFFAVRPEGSVSTLKIQRTERGDSAVYLCASSDPPRDEQFFGPGTRLTVL.